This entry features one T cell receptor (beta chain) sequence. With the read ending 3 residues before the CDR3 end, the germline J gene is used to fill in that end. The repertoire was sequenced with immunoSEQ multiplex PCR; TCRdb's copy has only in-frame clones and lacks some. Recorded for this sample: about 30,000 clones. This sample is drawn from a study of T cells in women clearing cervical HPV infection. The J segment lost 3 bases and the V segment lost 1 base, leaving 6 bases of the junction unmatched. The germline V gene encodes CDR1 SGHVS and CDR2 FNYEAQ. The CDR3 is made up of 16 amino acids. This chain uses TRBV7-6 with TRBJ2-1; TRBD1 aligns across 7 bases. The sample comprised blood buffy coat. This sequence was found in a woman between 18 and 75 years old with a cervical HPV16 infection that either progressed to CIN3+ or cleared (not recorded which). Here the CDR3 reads CASSLEGGSHYNEQFF. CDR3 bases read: TGTGCCAGCAGCTTAGAAGGGGGCTCACACTACAATGAG.